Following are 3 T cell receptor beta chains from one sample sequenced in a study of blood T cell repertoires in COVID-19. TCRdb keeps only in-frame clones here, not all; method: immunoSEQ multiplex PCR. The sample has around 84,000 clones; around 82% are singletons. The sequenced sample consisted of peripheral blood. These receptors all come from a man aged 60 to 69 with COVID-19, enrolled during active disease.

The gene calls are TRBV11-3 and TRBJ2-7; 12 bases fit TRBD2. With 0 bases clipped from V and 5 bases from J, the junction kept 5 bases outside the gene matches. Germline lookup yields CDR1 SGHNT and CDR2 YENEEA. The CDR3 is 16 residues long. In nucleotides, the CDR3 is TGTGCCAGCAGCTTAGAACTAGCGGGAGGATCCCACGAGCAGTACTTC. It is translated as CASSLELAGGSHEQYF.

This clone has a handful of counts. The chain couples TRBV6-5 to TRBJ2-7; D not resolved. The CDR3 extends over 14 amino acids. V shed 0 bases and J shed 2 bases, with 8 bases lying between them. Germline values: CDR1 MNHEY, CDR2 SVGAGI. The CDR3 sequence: CASSYSNSPYEQYF. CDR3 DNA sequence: TGTGCCAGCAGTTACTCGAACTCGCCCTACGAGCAGTACTTC.

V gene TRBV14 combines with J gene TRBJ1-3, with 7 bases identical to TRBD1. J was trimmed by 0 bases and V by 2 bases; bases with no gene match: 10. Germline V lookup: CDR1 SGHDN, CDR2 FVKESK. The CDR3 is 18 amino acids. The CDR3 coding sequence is TGTGCCAGCAGCCAAATGGGGGGACAGCGTACCTCTGGAAACACCATATATTTT. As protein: CASSQMGGQRTSGNTIYF.